This T cell receptor (beta chain) was identified in a study of blood T cell repertoires in COVID-19. Here immunoSEQ multiplex PCR was the method, and the copy in TCRdb shows in-frame clones only, minus some. The table shows a few hundred thousand clones, with approximately 88% occurring only once. The TCR sequence derives from a woman aged 40 to 49 with acute COVID-19. The sequencing input was PBMCs or T cells enriched from blood (not recorded which).

The CDR3 region has the DNA TGTGCCAGCAGCGCAACCTATACAGATACGCAGTATTTT. Its translation: CASSATYTDTQYF. The chain couples TRBV11-3 to TRBJ2-3, with D hard to call. Trimming pared 5 bases from V and 3 bases from J, leaving 9 bases between. Germline V gene data show CDR1 as SGHNT and CDR2 as YENEEA. This CDR3 spans 13 amino acids.